These T cell receptor beta chains were read from a single sample in a study of cytomegalovirus exposure and HLA in healthy donors. The repertoire was sequenced with immunoSEQ multiplex PCR; TCRdb's copy has only in-frame clones and lacks some. This repertoire shows roughly 170,000 clones, roughly 84% found once; its top ten account for under 1.1%. Sequencing was carried out using PBMCs. The receptors were sampled from a man aged 25 to 45 in good health and CMV-seronegative. Each CDR3 is given without its conserved first and last residue. The D gene is left open where the match is weak.

j_call d_call v_call cdr3_aa
TRBJ1-2 TRBD1 TRBV2 ASSEFPNSGTGHYGYT
TRBJ1-5 . TRBV28 ASSYAEISNQPQH
TRBJ1-1 . TRBV30 AWVRLEAF
TRBJ2-7 TRBD1 TRBV6-6 ASSSLRDRVDEQY
TRBJ2-7 TRBD1 TRBV19 ASSTSGQGMKEQY
TRBJ2-7 TRBD1 TRBV28 ASSSDRGGYEQY
TRBJ2-7 . TRBV5-1 ASRQDSVNYEQY
TRBJ2-1 . TRBV12-5 ASGLGRTTPYNEQF
. . TRBV27 ASSLNEQY
TRBJ2-1 . TRBV11-2 ASSLDRDEQF
TRBJ1-1 TRBD1 TRBV27 ASSPLQGRGDTEAF
TRBJ2-7 TRBD1 TRBV7-2 ASTFDRGAYEQY
TRBJ2-3 . TRBV5-3 ARSFLTGKDGDTQY
TRBJ2-7 . TRBV7-2 ASSLSSGLTYEQY
TRBJ2-7 TRBD1 TRBV11-3 ASSRDSYEQY
TRBJ2-2 TRBD1 TRBV5-1 ASSPGTGATGELF
TRBJ2-3 . TRBV7-2 ASSSLSTQY
TRBJ2-5 TRBD2 TRBV28 ASSFFGGGMGQETQY
TRBJ2-4 TRBD2 TRBV28 ASSLWGAGETKNIQY
TRBJ2-3 TRBD2 TRBV19 AISPRGTACWELGGSRSTDTQY
TRBJ2-1 TRBD2 TRBV28 ASTMIAGTEQF
TRBJ2-2 TRBD2 TRBV25-1 ASSEISGRANTGELF
TRBJ2-7 TRBD2 TRBV5-3 ARSLAALAGAEQY
TRBJ2-2 . TRBV25-1 ASRGIGWANTGELF
TRBJ2-5 . TRBV28 ASSLRSGAGTQY
TRBJ2-1 . TRBV15 ATRDNYNEQF
TRBJ2-7 TRBD1 TRBV5-4 ASSLAGTGTYEQY
TRBJ1-2 TRBD1 TRBV6-1 ASQDRGLGYGYT
TRBJ2-5 TRBD1 TRBV9 ASSDGQGPETQY
TRBJ1-2 TRBD1 TRBV11-2 ASSSRQGLSYT
TRBJ2-5 . TRBV19 ASSPGGDSSETQY
TRBJ1-2 TRBD1 TRBV6-1 ATRTGTRNVGYT
TRBJ2-1 TRBD2 TRBV9 ASSVVGGGAHEQF
TRBJ1-1 . TRBV2 ASSTGNTEAF
TRBJ2-5 TRBD1 TRBV19 ASSSLGQREETQY
TRBJ1-5 . TRBV2 ASSVGEYSNQPQH
TRBJ2-3 . TRBV6-6 ATGITDTQY
. TRBD2 TRBV27 ASSFGGGYYEQY
TRBJ2-1 TRBD2 TRBV5-6 ASSLVSGGGYNEQF
TRBJ1-4 TRBD1 TRBV7-6 ASSLPRDRPQRTNEKLF
TRBJ2-5 . TRBV6-5 ASGNGKETQY
TRBJ2-1 . TRBV27 ASSVIGNEQF
TRBJ2-5 TRBD2 TRBV4-2 ASSQELAGGPGETQY
TRBJ1-2 TRBD1 TRBV28 ASMRTGVYGYT
TRBJ2-3 . TRBV29-1 SFRYRLSSTDTQY
TRBJ1-3 TRBD1 TRBV5-6 ASSTYRTGIVSGNTIY
TRBJ1-1 TRBD1 TRBV10-3 AISPGTAPDTEAF
TRBJ1-2 . TRBV6-5 ASSELTGYGYT
TRBJ2-5 . TRBV30 AWVWPGLAQETQY
TRBJ1-1 . TRBV4-2 ASSQPTLTRGAF
TRBJ1-1 . TRBV2 ASSAPPGKGNTEAF
TRBJ2-7 TRBD2 TRBV27 ASSSGLAAFPYEQY
TRBJ2-3 TRBD2 TRBV5-1 ASSLNGRGGEIDTQY
TRBJ1-5 TRBD1 TRBV18 ASSPQQTGENQPQH
TRBJ2-7 TRBD1 TRBV6-5 ASILSDRGPYEQY
TRBJ2-7 . TRBV6-7 ASSPPSSSYEQY
TRBJ2-3 TRBD1 TRBV19 ASSIRSQGGDTQY
TRBJ1-5 TRBD1 TRBV29-1 SVSGTGVSNQPQH
TRBJ2-7 . TRBV29-1 SVGQGISTPSLYEQY
TRBJ1-1 . TRBV11-2 ASSLEYLGFQNTEAF